A single sample gave rise to the 6 T cell receptor beta chains below, sequenced in a study of cytomegalovirus exposure and HLA in healthy donors. The primer mix had 60 Vbeta and 13 Jbeta primers. Measured with immunoSEQ multiplex PCR; TCRdb has only the in-frame clones, and not every one. The sample lists about 85,000 clones, approximately 80% occurring once. The sample was PBMCs. Source of these receptors: a woman aged 45-60 years in good health and CMV-seropositive.

The chain combines TRBV5-6 with TRBJ1-4; D call uncertain. Trimming removed 2 bases from V and 4 bases from J, with 9 bases in between. Germline V gene sequence: CDR1 SGHDT, CDR2 YYEEEE. This CDR3 is 14 amino acids long. The CDR3 DNA follows: TGTGCCAGCAGCTTAGAGGTCGTTAATGAAAAACTGTTTTTT. Its translation is CASSLEVVNEKLFF.

This sequence joins TRBV5-5 and TRBJ1-1; weak D call: TRBD1 (6 bases). V lost 0 bases and J 7 bases, leaving 10 bases between the germline ends. The CDR3 has 13 residues. From germline, CDR1 is SGHKS and CDR2 YYEKEE (reference sequence). The CDR3 protein is CASSLVAGDEAFF. The CDR3 bases are TGTGCCAGCAGCTTGGTGGCAGGGGATGAAGCTTTCTTT.

The CDR3 DNA sequence: TGTGCCAGCAGCTTAAGACAGTCTTCCACAGATACGCAGTATTTT. Encoded protein: CASSLRQSSTDTQYF. The chain is built from TRBV7-9 and TRBJ2-3; D may be TRBD1 (5 bases). Germline V lookup: CDR1 SEHNR, CDR2 FQNEAQ (reference sequence). Trimming removed 2 bases at V and 2 bases at J, with 11 bases between. CDR3 length: 15 amino acids.

The chain has TRBV7-6 and TRBJ2-2, with 7 bases matching TRBD1. The trim removed 0 bases at V and 0 bases at J, leaving 4 bases unmatched. The CDR3 loop spans 17 amino acids. Germline CDR1 reads SGHVS; CDR2 reads FNYEAQ. CDR3 bases: TGTGCCAGCAGCTTAGCATTTCAGGGGGCGAACACCGGGGAGCTGTTTTTT. It encodes CASSLAFQGANTGELFF.

The rearrangement links TRBV27 to TRBJ1-4; TRBD1 is a possible D gene (5 bases). The CDR3 covers 15 residues. The germline V gene encodes CDR1 MNHEY and CDR2 SMNVEV (reference sequence). V was cut by 2 bases and J by 8 bases, with 15 bases left in between. The CDR3 nucleotides are TGTGCCAGCAGTTTAACGTGGGGTGGGGGGGAAAAACTGTTTTTT. The encoded protein is CASSLTWGGGEKLFF.

V is TRBV5-6 and J is TRBJ1-3; D possibly corresponds to TRBD1 (5 bases). The germline CDR1 and CDR2 sequences are SGHDT and YYEEEE. CDR3 length: 17 residues. V lost 1 base and J 4 bases, leaving 18 bases between the germline ends. The CDR3 DNA reads as TGTGCCAGCAGCTTGAAAATACAGGAGTCTTCCGGAAACACCATATATTTT. It is translated as CASSLKIQESSGNTIYF.